Each of the 5 T cell receptor beta chains below was sequenced from the same sample in a study of cytomegalovirus exposure and HLA in healthy donors. PCR was performed using 60 Vbeta and 13 Jbeta primers. Assay: immunoSEQ multiplex PCR; the TCRdb copy retains only in-frame clones and omits some. The table has some 160,000 clones, approximately 80% seen once; the top ten hold 5% to 7%. The sequenced sample was PBMCs. These receptors were taken from a man aged 50 to 59 in good health and CMV-seropositive.

This clone was recorded a few times. The chain couples TRBV11-2 to TRBJ2-1; 7 bases align to TRBD2. Germline CDR1 reads SGHAT; CDR2 reads FQNNGV. This CDR3 is built from 18 residues. Germline trimming cut 6 bases from V and 10 bases from J; bases unmatched to any gene: 24. The DNA for the CDR3 is TGTGCCAGCAGGGTAAGACTAGCTCAAGAAGGAGGACCGTGGGAGCAGTTCTTC. Protein sequence: CASRVRLAQEGGPWEQFF.

The J gene is TRBJ1-1, the V gene TRBV9, with TRBD1 as a possible D gene (5 bases). The CDR3 consists of 16 residues. CDR1 and CDR2 (germline): SGDLS, YYNGEE. The V and J ends lost 3 bases and 0 bases respectively, with 15 bases between them. The CDR3 sequence is CASSGPQTAMNTEAFF. CDR3 coding DNA: TGTGCCAGCAGCGGCCCGCAGACAGCCATGAACACTGAAGCTTTCTTT. Complete variable domain (other parts from reference TRBV9 and TRBJ1-1): DSGVTQTPKHLITATGQRVTLRCSPRSGDLSVYWYQQSLDQGLQFLIQYYNGEERAKGNILERFSAQQFPDLHSELNLSSLELGDSALYFCASSGPQTAMNTEAFFGQGTRLTVV.

The chain employs TRBV15 and TRBJ2-1; D is possibly TRBD1 (6 bases). Germline V gene lookup returns CDR1 LNHNV and CDR2 YYDKDF (reference sequence). V was cut by 2 bases and J by 1 base, with 15 bases left in between. This CDR3 contains 17 residues. CDR3 sequence reads: CATSRTGQRISYNEQFF. The CDR3 nucleotides are TGTGCCACCAGCAGAACTGGACAGAGGATTTCCTACAATGAGCAGTTCTTC.

The rearrangement joins TRBV7-2 to TRBJ2-5; 14 bases line up with TRBD2. J gave up 5 bases and V 4 bases, and 12 bases lay outside the gene matches. The CDR3 spans 18 residues. From germline, CDR1 is SGHTA and CDR2 FQGNSA. In DNA form, the CDR3 reads TGTGCCAGCAGCTGGGGACTAGCGGGGGCCGTCTACATGGAGACCCAGTACTTC. Encoded protein: CASSWGLAGAVYMETQYF.

This clone was detected only once. V gene TRBV27 combines with J gene TRBJ1-1, with a tentative D call TRBD1 (5 bases). The ends were cut back, 3 bases at V and 4 bases at J, with 9 bases in the middle. The germline V gene encodes CDR1 MNHEY and CDR2 SMNVEV (reference sequence). This CDR3 spans 13 amino acids. In DNA form, the CDR3 reads TGTGCCAGCAGTTTGGGGAGGGGCACTGAAGCTTTCTTT. It translates to CASSLGRGTEAFF.